This T cell receptor beta chain was profiled in a study of shared clonotypes between healthy human individuals. Study summary: Donors consisted of two women and a few men between 18 and 49.

Some clones are missing from TCRdb's copy, which holds only in-frame ones; the method was immunoSEQ multiplex PCR. The table has 2 million to 2.5 million clones, 90% to 96% seen once; the top ten hold 0.1% to 0.15%. Study-wide points: Depth was large, yet rarefaction showed that sorted-subset sequencing was incomplete. Generally, naive subsets (rather than memory subsets) showed larger estimated richness. The genetic and exposure-history diversity represented was limited by few donors.

This CDR3 contains 16 residues. Germline loops: CDR1 LNHDA, CDR2 SQIVND (reference sequence). Trimming cost V 3 bases and J 1 base; bases outside gene matches: 9. Note on this clone: Its specificity is unknown.

The TCR originated in a man in his late teens or twenties in good health. The gene calls are TRBV19 and TRBJ2-7, with TRBD2 matching over 7 bases. Specimen: naive CD4+ T cells sorted from blood. Subset described: CD45RA+ positively selected. CDR3 sequence reads: CASSIFPSGGSYEQYF. Here the CDR3 DNA reads TGTGCCAGTAGTATTTTCCCGTCGGGGGGATCCTACGAGCAGTACTTC.